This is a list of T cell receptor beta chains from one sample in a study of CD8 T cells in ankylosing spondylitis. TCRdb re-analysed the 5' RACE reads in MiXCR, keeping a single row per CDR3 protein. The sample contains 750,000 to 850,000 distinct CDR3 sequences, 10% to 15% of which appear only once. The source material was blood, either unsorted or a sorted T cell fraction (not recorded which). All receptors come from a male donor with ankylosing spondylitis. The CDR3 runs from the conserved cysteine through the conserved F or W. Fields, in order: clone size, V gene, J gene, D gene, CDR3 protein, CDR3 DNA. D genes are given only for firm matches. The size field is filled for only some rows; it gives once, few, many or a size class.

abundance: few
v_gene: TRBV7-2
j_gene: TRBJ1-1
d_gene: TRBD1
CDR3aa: CASSLQGEYTEAFF
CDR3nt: TGTGCCAGCAGCTTGCAGGGGGAGTACACTGAAGCTTTCTTT

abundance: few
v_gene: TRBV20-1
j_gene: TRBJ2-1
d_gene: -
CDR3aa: CSAPRFSYNEQFF
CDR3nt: TGCAGTGCTCCGAGGTTCTCCTACAATGAGCAGTTCTTC

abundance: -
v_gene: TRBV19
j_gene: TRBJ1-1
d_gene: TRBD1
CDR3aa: CASSHPRGQAEAFF
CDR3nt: TGTGCCAGTAGTCATCCCCGCGGACAGGCTGAAGCTTTCTTT

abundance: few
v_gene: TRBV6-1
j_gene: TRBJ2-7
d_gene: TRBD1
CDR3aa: CASSGGTGSTYEQYF
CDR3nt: TGTGCCAGCAGTGGGGGGACAGGGTCCACCTACGAGCAGTACTTC

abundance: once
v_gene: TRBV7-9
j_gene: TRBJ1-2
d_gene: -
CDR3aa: CASFGEFGYTF
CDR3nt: TGTGCCAGCTTTGGGGAGTTCGGCTACACCTTC

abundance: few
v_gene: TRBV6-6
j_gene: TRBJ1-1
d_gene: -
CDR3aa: CASSYWSGGAFF
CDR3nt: TGTGCCAGCAGTTACTGGTCCGGAGGGGCTTTCTTT

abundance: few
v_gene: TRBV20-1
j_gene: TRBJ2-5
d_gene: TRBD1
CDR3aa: CSARNDRVRETQYF
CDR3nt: TGCAGTGCTAGGAACGACAGGGTTCGAGAGACCCAGTACTTC

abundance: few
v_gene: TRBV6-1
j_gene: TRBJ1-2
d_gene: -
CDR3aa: CASGIRGGAGYTF
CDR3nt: TGTGCCAGCGGAATTAGAGGGGGGGCTGGCTACACCTTC

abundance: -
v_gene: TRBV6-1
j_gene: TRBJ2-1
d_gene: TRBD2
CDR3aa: CASTIGTTVNEQFF
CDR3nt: TGTGCCAGCACCATCGGGACTACTGTAAATGAGCAGTTCTTC

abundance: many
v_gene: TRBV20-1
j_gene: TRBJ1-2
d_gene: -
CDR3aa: CSAPRIGGYTF
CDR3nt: TGCAGTGCTCCTAGGATTGGCGGCTACACCTTC

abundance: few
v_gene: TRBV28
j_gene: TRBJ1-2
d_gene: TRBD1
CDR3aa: CASSLSLQGDPNYGYTF
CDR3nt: TGTGCCAGCAGTCTGTCCCTACAGGGGGACCCTAACTATGGCTACACCTTC

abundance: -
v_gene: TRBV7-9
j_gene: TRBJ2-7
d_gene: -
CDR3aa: CASSLWRGTYEQYF
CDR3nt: TGTGCCAGCAGCCTCTGGCGGGGAACCTACGAGCAGTACTTC

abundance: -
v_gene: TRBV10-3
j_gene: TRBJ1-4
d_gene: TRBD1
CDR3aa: CATGQGSVGEKLFF
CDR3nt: TGTGCCACAGGACAGGGATCGGTCGGCGAAAAACTGTTTTTT

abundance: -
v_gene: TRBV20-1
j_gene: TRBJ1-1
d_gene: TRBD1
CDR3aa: CSARDHRTGGTEAFF
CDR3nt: TGCAGTGCTAGAGATCACAGGACAGGGGGCACTGAAGCTTTCTTT

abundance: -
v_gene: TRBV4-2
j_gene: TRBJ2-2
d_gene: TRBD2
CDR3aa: CASSRPGASGSGELFF
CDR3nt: TGTGCCAGCAGCCGCCCCGGGGCTAGCGGGAGTGGGGAGCTGTTTTTT

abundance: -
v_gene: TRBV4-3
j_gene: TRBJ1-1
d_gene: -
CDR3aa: CASSPGDGGVRLNTEAFF
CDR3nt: TGCGCCAGCAGCCCCGGAGACGGGGGGGTTCGGCTGAACACTGAAGCTTTCTTT

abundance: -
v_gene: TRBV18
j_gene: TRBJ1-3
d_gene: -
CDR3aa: CASSPQDSSGNTIYF
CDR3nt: TGTGCCAGCTCACCACAGGACAGCTCTGGAAACACCATATATTTT

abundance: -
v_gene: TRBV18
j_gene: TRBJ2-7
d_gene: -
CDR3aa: CASSQGTAGEQYF
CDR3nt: TGTGCCAGCTCACAAGGGACAGCGGGCGAGCAGTACTTC

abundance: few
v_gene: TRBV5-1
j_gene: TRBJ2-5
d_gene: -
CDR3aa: CASSPQEFGESQYF
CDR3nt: TGCGCCAGCAGCCCACAGGAATTCGGAGAGTCCCAGTACTTC

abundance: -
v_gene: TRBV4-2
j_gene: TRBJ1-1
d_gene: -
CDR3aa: CASSQDRRQENTEAFF
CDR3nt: TGTGCCAGCAGCCAAGATAGACGACAGGAGAACACTGAAGCTTTCTTT

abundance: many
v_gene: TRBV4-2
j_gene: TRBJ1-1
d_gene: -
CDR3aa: CASSQGGGGSTEAFF
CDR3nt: TGTGCCAGCAGCCAAGGGGGTGGAGGTAGCACTGAAGCTTTCTTT

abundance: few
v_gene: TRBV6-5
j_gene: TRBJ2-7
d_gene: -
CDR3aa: CASSYSNRGLSSYEQYF
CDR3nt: TGTGCCAGCAGTTACTCGAACAGGGGACTTTCCTCCTACGAGCAGTACTTC

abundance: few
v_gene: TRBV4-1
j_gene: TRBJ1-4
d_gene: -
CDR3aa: CASSQGLKQGATNEKLFF
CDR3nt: TGCGCCAGCAGCCAGGGATTAAAACAGGGTGCAACTAATGAAAAACTGTTTTTT